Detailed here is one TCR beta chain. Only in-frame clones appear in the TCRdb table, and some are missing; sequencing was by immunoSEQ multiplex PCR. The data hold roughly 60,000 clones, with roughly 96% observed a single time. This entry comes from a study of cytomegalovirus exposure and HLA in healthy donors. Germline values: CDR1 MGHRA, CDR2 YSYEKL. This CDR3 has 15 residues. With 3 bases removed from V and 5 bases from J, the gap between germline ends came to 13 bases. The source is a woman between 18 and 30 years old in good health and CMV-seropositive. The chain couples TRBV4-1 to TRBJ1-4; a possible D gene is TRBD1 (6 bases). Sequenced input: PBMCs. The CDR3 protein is CASSHIGGANEKLFF. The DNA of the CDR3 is TGCGCCAGCAGCCATATCGGGGGGGCCAATGAAAAACTGTTTTTT.